This T cell receptor (beta chain) originates from a study of blood T cells in healthy people across ages. The germline gives CDR1 ENHRY, CDR2 SYGVKD. CDR3 length: 13 residues. Trimming pared 10 bases from V and 8 bases from J, leaving 20 bases between. General observations from the study: Bulk PBMC profiling left naive and antigen-experienced comparisons inconclusive.

It was with a sample-barcoded 5' primer and a J-beta primer mix that a second PCR of roughly 7 to 12 cycles was run. TCRdb fed the 5' RACE reads into MiXCR, producing one record per CDR3 protein. The data contain around 970,000 distinct CDR3 sequences, roughly half of them singletons. As concerns this clonotype: Its antigen is currently unknown.

Sequencing input: blood. This chain joins TRBV10-3 and TRBJ1-2; D is perhaps TRBD1 (5 bases). This clonotype originated in a woman in her fifties or sixties in good health. CDR3 bases: TGTGCCACCCAGGACACATCTGCCAGAGGCTACACCTTC. Its protein is CATQDTSARGYTF.